Detailed here is one T cell receptor (beta chain). Its specificity is unknown. It was with 60 Vbeta and 13 Jbeta primers that the PCR ran. The assay was immunoSEQ multiplex PCR, and TCRdb's table has in-frame clones only and misses some. The top ten hold 0.95% to 1.5% of the sample, which has around 180,000 clones, roughly 82% seen once. These data belong to a study of cytomegalovirus exposure and HLA in healthy donors. Overall study results and limits: Specific recognition of CMV antigens was confirmed in vitro for a few chains (all CMV-associated).

The V and J ends lost 1 base and 6 bases, in that order; junction bases with no gene match: 0. In germline, CDR1 is LNHNV, CDR2 YYDKDF (reference sequence). The CDR3 spans 12 residues. V and J are TRBV15 and TRBJ2-7, with 7 bases fitting TRBD1. The sample comprised PBMCs. This receptor was taken from a girl aged 2 to 10 in good health and CMV-seropositive. CDR3 sequence: CATSRGQGEQYF. The CDR3 nucleotides are TGTGCCACCAGCAGAGGACAGGGCGAGCAGTACTTC.